This TCR beta chain comes out of a study of control samples from healthy donors and cancer patients. The protocol was immunoSEQ multiplex PCR, while the TCRdb copy is restricted to in-frame clones and leaves out a portion. Of over 110,000 clones listed, 80% to 90% were seen once; the top ten hold about 9%. CDR3 length: 13 amino acids. Trimming took 3 bases from V and 4 from J, leaving 9 bases between them. Germline lookup yields CDR1 KGHSH and CDR2 LQKENI. This clone was seen only a few times. The sequence came from a woman in her thirties in good health. Material for sequencing was blood. This chain uses TRBV18 with TRBJ1-2; D remains unclear. The CDR3 DNA follows: TGTGCCAGCTCACCGGGAGGACCCTATGGCTACACCTTC. Translated, it gives CASSPGGPYGYTF.